What follows are 8 T cell receptor beta chains derived from one specimen sequenced in a study of read filtering for tumor transcriptome and immune sequencing. From 400 to 450 ng of RNA, a library with molecular barcoded alpha/delta and beta/gamma adaptors was made. TCRdb fed the reads into MiXCR, producing one record per CDR3 protein. The table lists roughly 93,000 distinct CDR3 sequences, 20% to 25% of them singletons. Sequences were obtained from a population of CD138-negative cells sorted from bone marrow. The receptors derive from a donor older than 35 with multiple myeloma.

In its sample, this clonotype was seen a few times. The chain recombines TRBV25-1 with TRBJ1-1; D might be TRBD1 (6 bases). V was pared by 9 bases and J by 2 bases, with 10 bases between. The germline V gene has CDR1 MGHDK and CDR2 SYGVNS. The CDR3 runs to 12 residues. The CDR3 loop is CASSGDNTEAFF. CDR3 in DNA: TGTGCCAGTTCAGGGGACAACACTGAAGCTTTCTTT.

The chain combines TRBV5-4 with TRBJ2-7; 9 bases align to TRBD1. CDR1 is SGHNT, CDR2 YYREEE, per germline (reference sequence). V was clipped by 5 bases and J by 6 bases; unmatched bases: 15. The CDR3 covers 16 residues. The CDR3 sequence is CASSLWREDRGFEQYF. The CDR3 DNA reads TGTGCCAGCAGTTTATGGAGGGAGGACAGGGGTTTCGAGCAGTACTTC.

Comments on this clonotype: Since a much larger clone is just one base distant, this may be a read error. This sequence joins TRBV5-1 and TRBJ2-1; D is possibly TRBD1 or TRBD2 (5 bases each). The V end lost 3 bases, the J end lost 8 bases, and 12 bases lay between the germline ends. In germline, CDR1 is SGHRS, CDR2 YFSETQ. This CDR3 is built from 13 residues. The CDR3: CASSSAGTDEQFF. For the CDR3, the DNA is TGCGCCAGCAGCTCTGCAGGGACCGATGAGCAGTTCTTC.

This clonotype was seen ten or more times. This chain links TRBV18 with TRBJ1-5, with TRBD1 as a possible D gene (6 bases). V lost 0 bases, J lost 7 bases, and 19 bases lay in between. Per the germline V gene, CDR1 is KGHSH and CDR2 is LQKENI. The CDR3 runs to 17 residues. The CDR3: CASSPPVRGQGQQPQHF. The CDR3 DNA follows: TGTGCCAGCTCACCACCGGTCAGGGGCCAGGGTCAGCAGCCCCAGCATTTT.

With regard to this clonotype: Given a much more abundant clone one base away, this may be a read error. The gene calls are TRBV5-1 and TRBJ1-6, with D possibly TRBD1 on 5 matching bases. Trimming left V 4 bases short and J 5 bases short, with 13 bases between. This CDR3 is 15 amino acids long. Germline CDR1 SGHRS, CDR2 YFSETQ. Here the CDR3 DNA reads TGCGCCAGCAGCCAACAGGAGAATAATAATTCACCCCTCCACTTT. It yields the protein CASSQQENNNSPLHF.

The rearrangement uses TRBV12-3 or TRBV12-4 and TRBJ1-4, with D maybe TRBD1 (6 bases). The CDR3 contains 14 residues. The V end lost 5 bases, the J end lost 3 bases, and 10 bases lay between the germline ends. This chain's CDR3 is CASSPAGANEKLFF. The CDR3 region has the DNA TGTGCCAGCAGTCCCGCAGGGGCTAATGAAAAACTGTTTTTT.

Ten or more counts support this clonotype. The gene calls are TRBV9 and TRBJ2-1, with 10 bases fitting TRBD2. The length of the CDR3 is 18 residues. V lost 0 bases, J lost 0 bases, and 6 bases stayed unmatched. Germline CDR1 and CDR2: SGDLS and YYNGEE. The CDR3 DNA follows: TGTGCCAGCAGCGTAGTCCCTAGCGGGGGTAGCTCCTACAATGAGCAGTTCTTC. Protein product: CASSVVPSGGSSYNEQFF.

This clonotype was detected only a few times. A much larger clone lies one base from this, so it may be a read error. This sequence joins TRBV4-1 and TRBJ1-1; 7 bases agree with TRBD1. In germline, CDR1 is MGHRA, CDR2 YSYEKL. This CDR3 has 17 residues. Losses at the gene ends were 4 bases for V and 4 bases for J; bases not matched to a gene: 15. CDR3 sequence (DNA): TGCGCCAGCAGCCTAGATCGTAAGGGGGCGGTTGGCACTGAAGCTTTCTTT. Translated: CASSLDRKGAVGTEAFF.